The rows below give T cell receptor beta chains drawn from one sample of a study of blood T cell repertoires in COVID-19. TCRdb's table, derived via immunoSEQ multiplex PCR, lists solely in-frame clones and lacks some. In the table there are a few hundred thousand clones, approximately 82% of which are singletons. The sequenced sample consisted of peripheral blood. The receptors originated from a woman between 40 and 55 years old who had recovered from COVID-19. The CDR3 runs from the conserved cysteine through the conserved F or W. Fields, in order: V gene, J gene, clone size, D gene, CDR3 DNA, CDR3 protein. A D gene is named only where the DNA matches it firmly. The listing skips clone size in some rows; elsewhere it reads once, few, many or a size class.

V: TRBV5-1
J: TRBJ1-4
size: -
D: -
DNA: TGCGCCAGCAGCTTTATGGGGCCTCATGGGGAAAAACTGTTTTTT
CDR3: CASSFMGPHGEKLFF

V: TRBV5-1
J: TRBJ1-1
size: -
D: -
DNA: TGCGCCAGCAGCTCCGGGGTGGGCACTGAAGCTTTCTTT
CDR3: CASSSGVGTEAFF

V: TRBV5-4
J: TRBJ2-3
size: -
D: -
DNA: TGTGCCAGCAGCTTGGGGGTTGAGGCGCAGTATTTT
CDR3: CASSLGVEAQYF

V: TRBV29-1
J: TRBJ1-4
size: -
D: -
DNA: TGCAGCGTTGTAATTACGGGTAATGAAAAACTGTTTTTT
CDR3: CSVVITGNEKLFF

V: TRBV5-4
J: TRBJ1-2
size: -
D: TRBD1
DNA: TGTGCCAGCAGCGTTGACAGGGCGGGTGGCTACACCTTC
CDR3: CASSVDRAGGYTF

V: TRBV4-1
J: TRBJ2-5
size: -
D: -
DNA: TGCGCCAGCAGCCAAGATCTAGATGATGAGACCCAGTACTTC
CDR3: CASSQDLDDETQYF

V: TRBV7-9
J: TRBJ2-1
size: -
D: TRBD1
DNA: TGTGCCAGCAGCCGGGGACAGGGGGTGGACGATGAGCAGTTCTTC
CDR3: CASSRGQGVDDEQFF

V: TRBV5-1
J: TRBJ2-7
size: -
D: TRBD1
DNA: TGCGCCAGCAGCGTGCAGGGGGACGGTGGCTACGAGCAGTACTTC
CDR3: CASSVQGDGGYEQYF

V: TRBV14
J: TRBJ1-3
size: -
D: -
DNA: TGTGCCAGCAGCCATCAGGGTGTGGGAAACACCATATATTTT
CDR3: CASSHQGVGNTIYF

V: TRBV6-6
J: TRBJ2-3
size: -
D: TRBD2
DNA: TGTGCCAGCAGTCCCGGACTAGCGGGGGGCGGGGGAGATACGCAGTATTTT
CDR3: CASSPGLAGGGGDTQYF

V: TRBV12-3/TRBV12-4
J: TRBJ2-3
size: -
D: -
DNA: TGTGCCAGCAAACTGAGCACAGATACGCAGTATTTT
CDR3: CASKLSTDTQYF

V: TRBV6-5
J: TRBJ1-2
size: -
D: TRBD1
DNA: TGTGCCAGCGGCAAATGGGAGGGACAGGGAGGTGGCTACACCTTC
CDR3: CASGKWEGQGGGYTF

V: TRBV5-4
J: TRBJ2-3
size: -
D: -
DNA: TGTGCCAGCAGCATCGGACAGGGAGGGTCCACAGATACGCAGTATTTT
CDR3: CASSIGQGGSTDTQYF

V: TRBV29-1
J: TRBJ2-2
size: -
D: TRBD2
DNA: TGCAGCGTTCGACTAGCTTACACCGGGGAGCTGTTTTTT
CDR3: CSVRLAYTGELFF

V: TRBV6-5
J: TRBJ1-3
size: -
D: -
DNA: TGTGCCAGCAGTTACGCAGCGGGAAACACCATATATTTT
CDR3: CASSYAAGNTIYF

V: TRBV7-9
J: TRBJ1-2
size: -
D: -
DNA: TGTGCCAGCAGCTCGCAAAACTTAAACTATGGCTACACCTTC
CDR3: CASSSQNLNYGYTF

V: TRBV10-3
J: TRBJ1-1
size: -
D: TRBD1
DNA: TGTGCCACGACTCGGGACAGGGATGATAGCACTGAAGCTTTCTTT
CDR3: CATTRDRDDSTEAFF

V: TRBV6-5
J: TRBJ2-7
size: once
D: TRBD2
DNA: TGTGCCAGCACCCAAGCGGGGGGGCCGGGAGAGCAGTACTTC
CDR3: CASTQAGGPGEQYF

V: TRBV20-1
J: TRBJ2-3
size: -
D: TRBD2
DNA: TGCAGTGCAAGTCTAGCGGAAGATACGCAGTATTTT
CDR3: CSASLAEDTQYF

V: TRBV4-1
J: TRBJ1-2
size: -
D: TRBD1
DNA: TGCGCCAGCAGCCAAGACGGGACAGTTTGGGGCTACACCTTC
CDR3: CASSQDGTVWGYTF

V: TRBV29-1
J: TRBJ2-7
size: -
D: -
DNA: TGCAGCGCTTACCTCAGGTTGGACGAGCAGTACTTC
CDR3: CSAYLRLDEQYF

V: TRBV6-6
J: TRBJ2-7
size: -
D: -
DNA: TGTGCCAGCAGTTACTCGCGGACAGAACTCTCCTACGAGCAGTACTTC
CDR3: CASSYSRTELSYEQYF

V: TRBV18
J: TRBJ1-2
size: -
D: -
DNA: TGTGCCAGCTCACCGGCAGGGACTCACGGCTACACCTTC
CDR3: CASSPAGTHGYTF

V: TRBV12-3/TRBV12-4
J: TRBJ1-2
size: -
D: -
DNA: TGTGCCAGCAGTGCCCTGAGGGGCTACACCTTC
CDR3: CASSALRGYTF

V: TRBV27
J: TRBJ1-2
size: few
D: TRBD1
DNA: TGTGCCAGCAGACCCCCGGGACAGGGGGCAACGACGGGGGGCTACACCTTC
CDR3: CASRPPGQGATTGGYTF

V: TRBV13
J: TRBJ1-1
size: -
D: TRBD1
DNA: TGTGCCAGCAGCCAAACGGGACAGCTAAACACTGAAGCTTTCTTT
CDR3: CASSQTGQLNTEAFF

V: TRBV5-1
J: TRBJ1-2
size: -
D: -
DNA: TGCGCCAGCAGCGCCGCCCAGATCGCTGGCTACACCTTC
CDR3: CASSAAQIAGYTF

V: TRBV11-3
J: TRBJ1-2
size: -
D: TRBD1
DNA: TGTGCCAGCAGCTTAAGGGGGCGGACCTACACCTTC
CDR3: CASSLRGRTYTF

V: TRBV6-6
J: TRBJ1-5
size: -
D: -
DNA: TGTGCCAGCCTCGAGACAGGTAGCAATCAGCCCCAGCATTTT
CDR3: CASLETGSNQPQHF

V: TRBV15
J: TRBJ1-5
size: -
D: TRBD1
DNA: TGTGCCACCAGCATAGAGGGACAGGGGGCGGTTTATAGAGGCAATCAGCCCCAGCATTTT
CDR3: CATSIEGQGAVYRGNQPQHF

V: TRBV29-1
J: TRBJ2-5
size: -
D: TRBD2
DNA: TGCAGCGTTGCGACCGGGGGGGAAGAGACCCAGTACTTC
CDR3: CSVATGGEETQYF

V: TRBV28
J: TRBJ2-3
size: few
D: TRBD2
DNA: TGTGCCAGCAGCTGGGGCGCGGGACTAGCGGGGGCCCACAGGGATACGCAGTATTTT
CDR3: CASSWGAGLAGAHRDTQYF

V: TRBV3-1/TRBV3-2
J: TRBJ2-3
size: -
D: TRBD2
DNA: TGTGCCAGCAGCCGGCAGTGGGGGACTACGTATACGCAGTATTTT
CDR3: CASSRQWGTTYTQYF

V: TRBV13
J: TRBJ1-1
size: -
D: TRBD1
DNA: TGTGCCAGCAGCTTAAGGAGGGGGCAGGACACTGAAGCTTTCTTT
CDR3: CASSLRRGQDTEAFF

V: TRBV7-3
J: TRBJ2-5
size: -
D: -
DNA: TGTGCCAGCAGCTTAACCGGACTAGGGGGGGAGACCCAGTACTTC
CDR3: CASSLTGLGGETQYF

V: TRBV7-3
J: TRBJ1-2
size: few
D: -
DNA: TGTGCCAGCAGCCTGGGACCCAGGGGTGGCTACACCTTC
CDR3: CASSLGPRGGYTF

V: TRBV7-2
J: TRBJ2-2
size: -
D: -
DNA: TGTGCCAGCAGCGCTCAGAAGGGGGAGCTGTTTTTT
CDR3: CASSAQKGELFF

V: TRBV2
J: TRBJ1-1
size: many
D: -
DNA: TGTGCCAGCAGTGAGGGCGGGGGTTCGAAGGGGAGTGAAGCTTTCTTT
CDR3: CASSEGGGSKGSEAFF

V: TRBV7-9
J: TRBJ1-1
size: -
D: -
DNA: TGTGCCAGCAGCTTGTTGGAATCGGGGTTTTCGGCTTTCTTT
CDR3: CASSLLESGFSAFF

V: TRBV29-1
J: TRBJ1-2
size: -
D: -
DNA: TGCAGCGTTGAGGGCGCAGATAACTATGGCTACACCTTC
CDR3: CSVEGADNYGYTF

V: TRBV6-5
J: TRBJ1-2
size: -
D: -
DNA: TGTGCCAGCAGTTCAGGCTATGGCTACACCTTC
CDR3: CASSSGYGYTF

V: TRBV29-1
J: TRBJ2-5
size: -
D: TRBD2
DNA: TGCAGCGTTGACCCCAGCGGGGGGCCCGGGTACTTC
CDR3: CSVDPSGGPGYF

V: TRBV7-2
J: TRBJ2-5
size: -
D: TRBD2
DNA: TGTGCCAGCAGCTTAGCACTCCTAGCGGGCGCCGCCGGGCCCCAGTACTTC
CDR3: CASSLALLAGAAGPQYF

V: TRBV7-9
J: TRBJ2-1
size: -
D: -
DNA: TGTGCCAGCAGCCCCACAAACTACAATGAGCAGTTCTTC
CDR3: CASSPTNYNEQFF

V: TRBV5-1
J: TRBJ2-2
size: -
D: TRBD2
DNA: TGCGCCAGCAGCCCCGCTAGCGGGGAGTACACCGGGGAGCTGTTTTTT
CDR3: CASSPASGEYTGELFF

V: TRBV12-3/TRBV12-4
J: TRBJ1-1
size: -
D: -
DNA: TGTGCCAGCAGCCAGGGGCCAGAAGCTTTCTTT
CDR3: CASSQGPEAFF

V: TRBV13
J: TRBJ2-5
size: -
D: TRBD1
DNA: TGTGCCAGCAGCCTTCGACAGGGTCCCCAAGAGACCCAGTACTTC
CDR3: CASSLRQGPQETQYF

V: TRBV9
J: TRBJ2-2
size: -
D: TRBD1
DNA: TGTGCCAGCAGCACTCAGACAGGGGTCACCGGGGAGCTGTTTTTT
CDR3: CASSTQTGVTGELFF

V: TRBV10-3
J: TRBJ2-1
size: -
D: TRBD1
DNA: TGTGCCATCAGTGAGTTGACAGGGGGATCGTACAATGAGCAGTTCTTC
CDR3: CAISELTGGSYNEQFF

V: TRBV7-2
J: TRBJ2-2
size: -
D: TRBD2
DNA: TGTGCCAGCAGCTTAGGGCTAGCGGGGGTCATCACCGGGGAGCTGTTTTTT
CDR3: CASSLGLAGVITGELFF

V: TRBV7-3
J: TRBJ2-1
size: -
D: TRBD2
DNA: TGTGCCAGCAGCTTACCAGGACTAGCGAGTGAGCAGTTCTTC
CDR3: CASSLPGLASEQFF

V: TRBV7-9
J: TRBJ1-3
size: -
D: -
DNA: TGTGCCAGCAGCTTCGGGTTATCTGGAAACACCATATATTTT
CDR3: CASSFGLSGNTIYF

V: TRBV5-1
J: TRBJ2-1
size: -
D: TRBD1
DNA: TGCGCCAGCAGCTTGGCGGGACAGTACTACAATGAGCAGTTCTTC
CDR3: CASSLAGQYYNEQFF